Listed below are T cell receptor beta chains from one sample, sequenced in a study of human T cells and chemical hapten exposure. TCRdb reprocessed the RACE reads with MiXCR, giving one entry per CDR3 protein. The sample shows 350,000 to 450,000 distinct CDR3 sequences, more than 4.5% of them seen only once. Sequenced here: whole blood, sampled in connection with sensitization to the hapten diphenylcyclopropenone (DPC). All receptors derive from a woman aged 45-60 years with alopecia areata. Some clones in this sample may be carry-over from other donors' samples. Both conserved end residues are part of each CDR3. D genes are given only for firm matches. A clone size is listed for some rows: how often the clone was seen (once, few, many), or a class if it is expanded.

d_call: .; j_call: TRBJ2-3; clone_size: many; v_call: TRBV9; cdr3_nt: TGTGCCAGCAGCGTCCTCGGCCAGCCCATACGCACAGATACGCAGTATTTT; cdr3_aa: CASSVLGQPIRTDTQYF
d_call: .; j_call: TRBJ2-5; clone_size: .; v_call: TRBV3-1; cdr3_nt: TGTGCCACGGGGACGGATTTACAAGAGACCCAGTACTTC; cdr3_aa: CATGTDLQETQYF
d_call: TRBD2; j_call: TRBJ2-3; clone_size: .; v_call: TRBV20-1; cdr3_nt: TGCAGTGCTAGGCAAGCGGGAGGATTCGATACGCAGTATTTT; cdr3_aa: CSARQAGGFDTQYF
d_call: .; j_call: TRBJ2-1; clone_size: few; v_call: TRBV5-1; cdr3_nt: TGCGCCAGCAGCTTGGGGTTCGGGGGTAATGAGCAGTTCTTC; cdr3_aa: CASSLGFGGNEQFF
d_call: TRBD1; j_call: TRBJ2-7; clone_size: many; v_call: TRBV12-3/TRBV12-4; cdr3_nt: TGTGCCAGCAGTTTAAGGCAGGGGGCTTACGAGCAGTACTTC; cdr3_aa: CASSLRQGAYEQYF
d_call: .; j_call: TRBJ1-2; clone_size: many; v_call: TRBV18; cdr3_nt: TGTGCCAGCTCACCACCGGGGGAGTCCCTTTCCGCCTTC; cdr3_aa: CASSPPGESLSAF
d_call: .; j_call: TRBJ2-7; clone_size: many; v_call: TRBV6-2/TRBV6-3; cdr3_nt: TGTGCCAGCAGTGCAGGACAGCTGGGGGAGCAGTACTTC; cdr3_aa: CASSAGQLGEQYF
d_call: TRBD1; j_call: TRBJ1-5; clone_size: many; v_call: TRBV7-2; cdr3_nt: TGTGCCAGCAGCTTAGGAGACAGGGGGCCTTCATATCAGCCCCAGCATTTT; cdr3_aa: CASSLGDRGPSYQPQHF
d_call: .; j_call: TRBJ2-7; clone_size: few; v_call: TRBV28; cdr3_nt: TGTGCCAGCAGCCTCTCCGCGGGAAGCTACGAGCAGTACTTC; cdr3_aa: CASSLSAGSYEQYF
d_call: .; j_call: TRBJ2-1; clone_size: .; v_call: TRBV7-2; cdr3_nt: TGTGCCAGCAGACTTGGACTAAACGTTGGTGAGCAGTTCTTC; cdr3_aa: CASRLGLNVGEQFF
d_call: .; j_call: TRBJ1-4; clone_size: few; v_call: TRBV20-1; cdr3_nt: TGCAGTGCTAATGGGCAGGAGATCTCTAATGAAAAACTGTTTTTT; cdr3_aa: CSANGQEISNEKLFF
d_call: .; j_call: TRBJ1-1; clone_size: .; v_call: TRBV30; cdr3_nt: TGTGCCTGGAGTACGGGACAGAACACTGAAGCTTTCTTT; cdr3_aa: CAWSTGQNTEAFF
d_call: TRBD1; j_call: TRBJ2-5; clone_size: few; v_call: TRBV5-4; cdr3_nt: TGTGCCAGCAGCTCCGGACAGGGAAGCGAGACCCAGTACTTC; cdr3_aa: CASSSGQGSETQYF
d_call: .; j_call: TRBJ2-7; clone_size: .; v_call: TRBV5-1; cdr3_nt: TGCGCCAGCAGCTTTGGGGGCGGGAGCTCCTACGAGCAGTACTTC; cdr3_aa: CASSFGGGSSYEQYF
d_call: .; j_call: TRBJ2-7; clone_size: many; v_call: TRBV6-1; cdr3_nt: TGTGCCACCACAAGGTCGTACGAGCAGTACTTC; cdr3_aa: CATTRSYEQYF
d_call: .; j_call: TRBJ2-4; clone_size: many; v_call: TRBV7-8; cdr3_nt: TGTGCCAGCAGCTTAGTAGTGGTGGAGGGACTAGCCAAAAACATTCAGTACTTC; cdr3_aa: CASSLVVVEGLAKNIQYF
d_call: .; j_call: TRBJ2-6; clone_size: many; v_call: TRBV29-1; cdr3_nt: TGCAGCGTTGAACCGCTCCCTTACGGGACCCACGGGCCACCTGGGGCCAACGTCCTGACTTTC; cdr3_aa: CSVEPLPYGTHGPPGANVLTF
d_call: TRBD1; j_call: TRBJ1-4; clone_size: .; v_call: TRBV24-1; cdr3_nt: TGTGCCACCGGGGACAGCCATTACGGCGAAAAACTGTTTTTT; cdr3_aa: CATGDSHYGEKLFF
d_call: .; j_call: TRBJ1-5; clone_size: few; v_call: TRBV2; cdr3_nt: TGTGCCAGCAGTGAGGCCTATAATAGCAATCAGCCCCAGCATTTT; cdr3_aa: CASSEAYNSNQPQHF
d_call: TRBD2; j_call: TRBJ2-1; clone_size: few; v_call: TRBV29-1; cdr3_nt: TGCAGCGTTTCCGGGACTAGCGGGAGTCCTGAGCAGTTCTTC; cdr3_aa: CSVSGTSGSPEQFF
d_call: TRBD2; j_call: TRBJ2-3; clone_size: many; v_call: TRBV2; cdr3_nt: TGTGCCAGCAGTTTTGGGAGGGCAAATACGCAGTATTTT; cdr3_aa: CASSFGRANTQYF
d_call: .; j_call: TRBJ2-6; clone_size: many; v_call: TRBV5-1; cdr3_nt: TGCGCCAGCATCCTCCTTACTGGGGCCAACGTCCTGACTTTC; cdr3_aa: CASILLTGANVLTF
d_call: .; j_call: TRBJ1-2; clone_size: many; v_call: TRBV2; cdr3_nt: TGTGCCAGCATTTCGGGACGGACAAACTATGGCTACACCTTC; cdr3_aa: CASISGRTNYGYTF
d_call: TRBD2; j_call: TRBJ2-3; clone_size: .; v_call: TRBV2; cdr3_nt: TGTGCAACCGGAAGGACTAGCGGGGCAGATACGCAGTATTTT; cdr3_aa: CATGRTSGADTQYF
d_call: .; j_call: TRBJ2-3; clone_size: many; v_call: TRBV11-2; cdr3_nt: TGTGCCAGCAGCTTAGATGGGGCCGCCACAGATACGCAGTATTTT; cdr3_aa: CASSLDGAATDTQYF
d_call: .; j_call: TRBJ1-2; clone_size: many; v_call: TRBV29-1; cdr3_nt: TGCAGCGTTGGTGGGGGGAACTATGGCTACACCTTC; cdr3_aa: CSVGGGNYGYTF
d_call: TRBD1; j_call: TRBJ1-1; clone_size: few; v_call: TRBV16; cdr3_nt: TGTGCCAGCAGCCAATCCCAGGACAGGGCTGACACTGAAGCTTTCTTT; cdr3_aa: CASSQSQDRADTEAFF
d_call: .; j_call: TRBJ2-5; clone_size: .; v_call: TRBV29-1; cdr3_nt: TGCAGCGTTGCGAAGGTACCCTTGCCGGAGACCCAGTACTTC; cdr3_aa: CSVAKVPLPETQYF
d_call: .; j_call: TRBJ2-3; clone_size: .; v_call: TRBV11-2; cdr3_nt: TGTGCCAGCAGCTCCTGGAACACAGATACGCAGTATTTT; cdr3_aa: CASSSWNTDTQYF
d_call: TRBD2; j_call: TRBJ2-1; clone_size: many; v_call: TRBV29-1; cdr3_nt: TGCAGCGTTGATCGACTAGCGGGTGGGCGCTACAATGAGCAGTTCTTC; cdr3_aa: CSVDRLAGGRYNEQFF
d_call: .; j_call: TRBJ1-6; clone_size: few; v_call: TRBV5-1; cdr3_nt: TGCGCCAGCAGCTTGTATAAGAATTCACCCCTCCACTTT; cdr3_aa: CASSLYKNSPLHF
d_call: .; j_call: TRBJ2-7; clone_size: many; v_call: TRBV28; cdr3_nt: TGTGCCAGCAGTTTTTTCGGTCGAGGCAGCTCCTACGAGCAGTACTTC; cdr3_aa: CASSFFGRGSSYEQYF
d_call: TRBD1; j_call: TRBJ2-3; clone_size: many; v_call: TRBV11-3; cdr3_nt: TGTGCCAGCAGCCAGGGACAGGGAGTAGATACGCAGTATTTT; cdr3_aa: CASSQGQGVDTQYF
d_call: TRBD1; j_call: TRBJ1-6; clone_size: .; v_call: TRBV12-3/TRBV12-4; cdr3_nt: TGTGCCAGCAGTTTCGGGACAGGGGGATCACCCCTCCACTTT; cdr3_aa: CASSFGTGGSPLHF
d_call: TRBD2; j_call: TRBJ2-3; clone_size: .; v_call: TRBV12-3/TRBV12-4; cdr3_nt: TGTGCCAGCAGTTTAGGGGGACTAGCGTATGCAGATACGCAGTATTTT; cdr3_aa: CASSLGGLAYADTQYF
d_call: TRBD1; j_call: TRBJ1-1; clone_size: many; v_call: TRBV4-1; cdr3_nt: TGCGCCAGCAGCCAAGGGACAGGCAATCGGGTGAACACTGAAGCTTTCTTT; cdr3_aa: CASSQGTGNRVNTEAFF
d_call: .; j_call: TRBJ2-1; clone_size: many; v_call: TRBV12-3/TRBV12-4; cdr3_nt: TGTGCCAGCAGTTTCGTACTAGGTGTCTCCTACAATGAGCAGTTCTTC; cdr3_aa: CASSFVLGVSYNEQFF
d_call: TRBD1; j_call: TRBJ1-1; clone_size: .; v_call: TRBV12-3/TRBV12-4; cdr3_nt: TGTGCCAGCAGTGCACGGGACAGTCCGAACACTGAAGCTTTCTTT; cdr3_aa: CASSARDSPNTEAFF
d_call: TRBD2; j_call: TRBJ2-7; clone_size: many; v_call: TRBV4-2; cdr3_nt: TGTGCCAGCAGCCCCGGACTAAGCGGGAGCTACGAGCAGTACTTC; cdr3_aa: CASSPGLSGSYEQYF
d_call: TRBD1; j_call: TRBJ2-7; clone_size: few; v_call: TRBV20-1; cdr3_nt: TGCAGTGCTAGAGATCCCAGGGGGAACGAGCAGTACTTC; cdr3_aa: CSARDPRGNEQYF
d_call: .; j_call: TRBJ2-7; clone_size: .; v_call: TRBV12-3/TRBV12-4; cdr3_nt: TGTGCCAGCAGTTTATTGGACGGGCATGGAGAGCAGTACTTC; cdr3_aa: CASSLLDGHGEQYF
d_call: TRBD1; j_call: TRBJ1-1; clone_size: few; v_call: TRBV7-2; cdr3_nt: TGTGCCAGCAGCTTAGGGACAGGGCGGGTCACTGAAGCTTTCTTT; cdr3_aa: CASSLGTGRVTEAFF